Each of the 31 T cell receptor beta chains below was sequenced from the same sample in a study of blood T cell repertoires in COVID-19. Libraries were prepared by immunoSEQ multiplex PCR; TCRdb keeps only in-frame clonotypes and omits some of them. The data hold about 420,000 clones, with roughly 89% observed a single time. The sequencing sample was made of peripheral blood. The source is a young man with COVID-19, enrolled during active disease.

The chain combines TRBV27 with TRBJ2-1; perhaps TRBD2 as D (5 bases). The CDR3 has 16 amino acids. V was clipped by 2 bases and J by 0 bases, with 11 bases between them. The germline CDR1 and CDR2 sequences are MNHEY and SMNVEV (reference sequence). The CDR3, as DNA: TGTGCCAGCAGTTTACGGACGGGAAGCTCCTACAATGAGCAGTTCTTC. As protein: CASSLRTGSSYNEQFF.

The count of this clone is one. CDR3 sequence (DNA): TGTGCCAGCAGCTTAGTAGCGGGGTACTCCTACAATGAGCAGTTCTTC. As protein: CASSLVAGYSYNEQFF. The chain uses TRBV7-2 and TRBJ2-1; 8 positions match TRBD2. The CDR3 is made up of 16 amino acids. Losses at the gene ends were 1 base for V and 0 bases for J; bases not matched to a gene: 2. Per germline, CDR1 SGHTA and CDR2 FQGNSA.

The chain couples TRBV7-9 to TRBJ1-1; D ambiguous. This CDR3 is built from 14 residues. V was trimmed by 2 bases and J by 1 base, leaving 8 bases between them. Germline values: CDR1 SEHNR, CDR2 FQNEAQ (reference sequence). CDR3 loop: CASSLSPGNTEAFF. The CDR3 DNA is TGTGCCAGCAGCTTATCCCCAGGGAACACTGAAGCTTTCTTT.

This clone was seen only a few times. CDR3 nucleotide sequence: TGTGCCACCAGCATAGGGACAGGGGTTTACACTGAAGCTTTCTTT. It is translated as CATSIGTGVYTEAFF. J is TRBJ1-1 and V is TRBV15, with 10 bases lining up with TRBD1. The CDR3 runs to 15 residues. V was pared by 4 bases and J by 3 bases, with 5 bases of the junction left unmatched. CDR1 and CDR2 from the germline V gene are LNHNV and YYDKDF (reference sequence). The full variable domain, completed using reference TRBV15 and TRBJ1-1, is DAMVIQNPRYQVTQFGKPVTLSCSQTLNHNVMYWYQQKSSQAPKLLFHYYDKDFNNEADTPDNFQSRRPNTSFCFLDIRSPGLGDTAMYLCATSIGTGVYTEAFFGQGTRLTVV.

V usage is TRBV19 and J usage is TRBJ1-3; D gene uncertain. Trimming stripped 6 bases from V and 0 bases from J, with 9 bases between. The germline CDR1 and CDR2 sequences are LNHDA and SQIVND (reference sequence). This CDR3 region has 14 residues. The CDR3 loop reads CASRPGSSGNTIYF. CDR3 bases: TGTGCCAGTAGGCCCGGTAGCTCTGGAAACACCATATATTTT.

This clone was counted between two and nine times. The chain links TRBV2 to TRBJ2-2; 11 bases agree with TRBD2. The CDR3 length is 16 residues. Germline V CDR1 and CDR2: SNHLY, FYNNEI. V dropped 8 bases and J dropped 5; count of bases not matched to a gene: 10. The CDR3 is CASHRLAGLGTGELFF. The DNA for the CDR3 is TGTGCCAGCCATCGACTAGCGGGACTGGGGACCGGGGAGCTGTTTTTT.

The chain combines TRBV10-2 with TRBJ2-2, with 7 bases fitting TRBD1. Germline CDR1 is WSHSY and CDR2 is SAAADI. V dropped 7 bases and J dropped 4; count of bases not matched to a gene: 9. This CDR3 is built from 15 residues. CDR3 sequence reads: CASTKTGFVTGELFF. In nucleotides, the CDR3 is TGCGCCAGCACTAAGACAGGGTTTGTCACCGGGGAGCTGTTTTTT.

The chain is built from TRBV3-1 (or the pseudogene TRBV3-2) and TRBJ1-2; tentative D call: TRBD1 (5 bases). V was shortened by 1 base and J by 8 bases, with 11 bases between the two germline ends. Germline V CDR1 and CDR2: LGHDT, YNNKEL (reference sequence). The length of the CDR3 is 13 residues. CDR3 DNA: TGTGCCAGCAGCCAAGCGCTGTGGGGCGGCTACACCTTC. As protein: CASSQALWGGYTF.

The gene calls are TRBV4-2 and TRBJ2-1; the D gene is possibly TRBD2 (7 bases). Germline V CDR1 and CDR2: LGHNA, YNFKEQ. V was shortened by 0 bases and J by 8 bases, with 14 bases between the two germline ends. The CDR3 covers 15 residues. The CDR3 protein is CASSQDLGGRDEQFF. The DNA for the CDR3 is TGTGCCAGCAGCCAAGATCTAGGGGGGAGGGATGAGCAGTTCTTC.

The chain has TRBV5-5 and TRBJ2-5, with 12 bases fitting TRBD2. Germline V gene sequence: CDR1 SGHKS, CDR2 YYEKEE (reference sequence). The length of the CDR3 is 18 residues. The V segment lost 0 bases and the J segment 0 bases; nucleotides outside the gene matches: 6. The CDR3 DNA reads as TGTGCCAGCAGCTTGGGACTAGCGGGGGTTACGTACCAAGAGACCCAGTACTTC. It yields the protein CASSLGLAGVTYQETQYF.

The J gene is TRBJ1-1, the V gene TRBV29-1; the match to TRBD1 covers 7 bases. Germline V gives CDR1 SQVTM, CDR2 ANQGSEA. This CDR3 contains 13 residues. Unmatched junction bases numbered 6, after V lost 5 bases and J lost 3 bases. The CDR3 protein is CSVSRGVDTEAFF. The CDR3 nucleotides are TGCAGCGTTAGCAGGGGGGTTGACACTGAAGCTTTCTTT.

The CDR3 reads CASSGGQGNQPQHF. Written as DNA, the CDR3 is TGTGCCAGCAGTGGTGGACAGGGGAATCAGCCCCAGCATTTT. This chain uses TRBV2 with TRBJ1-5; 9 bases are shared with TRBD1. The CDR3 is 14 residues long. Germline values: CDR1 SNHLY, CDR2 FYNNEI. Trimming removed 4 bases from V and 4 bases from J; junction bases left unmatched: 2.

The chain employs TRBV2 and TRBJ1-1, with TRBD1 matching over 9 bases. V trimming: 7 bases; J trimming: 1 base; junction bases outside the gene matches: 4. Germline CDR1 reads SNHLY; CDR2 reads FYNNEI. The CDR3 is 14 amino acids. CDR3 residues: CASKLDRGNTEAFF. DNA for the CDR3: TGTGCCAGCAAATTGGACAGGGGGAACACTGAAGCTTTCTTT.

V is TRBV20-1 and J is TRBJ2-7; 9 bases line up with TRBD2. The CDR3 contains 14 residues. Trimming cost V 3 bases and J 2 bases; bases outside gene matches: 5. Germline-derived CDR1 and CDR2 are DFQATT and SNEGSKA (reference sequence). CDR3 protein: CSASMTSGPYEQYF. CDR3 DNA sequence: TGCAGTGCTAGTATGACTAGCGGACCCTACGAGCAGTACTTC.

The chain employs TRBV19 and TRBJ2-5; 7 positions match TRBD2. CDR3 length: 14 amino acids. Germline loops: CDR1 LNHDA, CDR2 SQIVND (reference sequence). V dropped 1 base and J dropped 7; count of bases not matched to a gene: 6. The CDR3 loop is CASSIAGREGTQYF. The CDR3 nucleotides are TGTGCCAGTAGTATAGCGGGCAGGGAGGGGACCCAGTACTTC.

The chain's CDR3 is CASSLSSETQYF. In DNA, the CDR3 is TGTGCCAGCAGCTTATCGTCCGAGACCCAGTACTTC. V is TRBV11-2 and J is TRBJ2-5; unclear D gene. The CDR3 has 12 residues. Trimming removed 2 bases from V and 5 bases from J, with 6 bases in between. Germline V lookup: CDR1 SGHAT, CDR2 FQNNGV.

The rearrangement links TRBV5-1 to TRBJ2-7; 7 bases agree with TRBD1. Losses at the gene ends were 4 bases for V and 2 bases for J; bases not matched to a gene: 3. Germline V lookup: CDR1 SGHRS, CDR2 YFSETQ. The CDR3 covers 13 residues. CDR3 sequence: CASSPGTAYEQYF. CDR3 nucleotide sequence: TGCGCCAGCAGCCCCGGGACAGCCTACGAGCAGTACTTC.

V usage is TRBV5-6 and J usage is TRBJ2-1; weak D call: TRBD1 (5 bases). V lost 2 bases to trimming and J lost 8 bases, with 8 bases between them. Germline V gene lookup returns CDR1 SGHDT and CDR2 YYEEEE. This CDR3 has 12 residues. CDR3 DNA sequence: TGTGCCAGCAGCTTCCCAGGGTATGAGCAGTTCTTC. Translation gives CASSFPGYEQFF. Filled out from reference TRBV5-6 and TRBJ2-1, the complete variable domain reads DAGVTQSPTHLIKTRGQQVTLRCSPKSGHDTVSWYQQALGQGPQFIFQYYEEEERQRGNFPDRFSGHQFPNYSSELNVNALLLGDSALYLCASSFPGYEQFFGPGTRLTVL.

The chain uses TRBV7-9 and TRBJ2-1; possible D gene TRBD2, 6 bases. Trimming removed 2 bases at V and 0 bases at J, with 20 bases between. There are 19 residues in the CDR3. Per germline, CDR1 SEHNR and CDR2 FQNEAQ (reference sequence). The CDR3 nucleotides are TGTGCCAGCAGCTTAATCGGGGATCGGCGGGGAAGCTCCTACAATGAGCAGTTCTTC. It translates to CASSLIGDRRGSSYNEQFF.

The CDR3 DNA sequence: TGTGCCAGCTCACCCCCGACTAGCGGGAGTTCCTACGAGCAGTACTTC. Translated, it gives CASSPPTSGSSYEQYF. The gene calls are TRBV18 and TRBJ2-7, with TRBD2 matching over 12 bases. J lost 1 base, V lost 3 bases, and 4 bases had no gene match. Germline V CDR1 and CDR2: KGHSH, LQKENI. This CDR3 has 16 residues.

The V and J genes are TRBV11-1 and TRBJ2-7; D is possibly TRBD2 (6 bases). The CDR3 length is 16 residues. The ends were cut back, 4 bases at V and 0 bases at J, with 16 bases in the middle. The germline V gene has CDR1 SGHAT and CDR2 FQDESV (reference sequence). The DNA for the CDR3 is TGTGCCAGCAGCTCACAGGAGGGACCTGACTCCTACGAGCAGTACTTC. Translating gives CASSSQEGPDSYEQYF.

V is TRBV7-9 and J is TRBJ2-4; possibly TRBD1 for D (5 bases). Trimming removed 5 bases from V and 3 bases from J, with 20 bases in between. This CDR3 region has 17 residues. CDR1 is SEHNR and CDR2 is FQNEAQ in the germline V gene (reference sequence). CDR3 coding DNA: TGTGCCAGCAGCCTCGATTGGGAAGGACAAGGCAAAAACATTCAGTACTTC. Protein product: CASSLDWEGQGKNIQYF.

The CDR3 spells CASSFSGGENEQFF. The CDR3 DNA follows: TGCGCCAGCAGCTTTAGCGGGGGGGAAAATGAGCAGTTCTTC. This chain connects TRBV5-1 to TRBJ2-1, with 11 bases aligning to TRBD2. CDR3 size: 14 residues. Trimming cost V 2 bases and J 7 bases; bases outside gene matches: 2. Germline V gene lookup returns CDR1 SGHRS and CDR2 YFSETQ.

To note about this clone: Given a much more abundant clone one base away, this may be a read error. V is TRBV6-5 and J is TRBJ1-2; possibly TRBD1 for D (5 bases). The germline V gene has CDR1 MNHEY and CDR2 SVGAGI. Between the trimmed V and J ends, which lost 2 bases and 4 bases, there was a span of 8 bases. The CDR3 sequence is 13 residues long. The chain's CDR3 is CASSYGGFYGYTF. CDR3 nucleotide sequence: TGTGCCAGCAGTTACGGGGGGTTCTATGGCTACACCTTC.

CDR3 in amino acids: CATSDGLAGAPREFF. The CDR3 DNA is TGTGCCACCAGTGATGGACTAGCGGGAGCCCCAAGGGAATTCTTC. The chain links TRBV24-1 to TRBJ2-1; 13 bases are shared with TRBD2. This CDR3 is 15 amino acids long. V lost 3 bases, J lost 16 bases, and 11 bases stayed unmatched. The V gene's germline CDR1 is KGHDR and CDR2 SFDVKD.

CDR3 DNA: TGTGCCAGCAGCCAGATTCAGGGTTCACCCCTCCACTTT. This translates into CASSQIQGSPLHF. The J gene is TRBJ1-6, the V gene TRBV11-3, with D perhaps matching TRBD1 (5 bases). This CDR3 spans 13 amino acids. Germline V gene lookup returns CDR1 SGHNT and CDR2 YENEEA. V lost 5 bases and J lost 9, with 11 bases in between.

This clone was counted between two and nine times. V and J are TRBV9 and TRBJ1-3; 10 positions match TRBD1. CDR1 is SGDLS, CDR2 YYNGEE, per germline. With V trimmed by 2 bases and J by 6 bases, 2 bases remained unmatched. The CDR3 covers 14 residues. Written as DNA, the CDR3 is TGTGCCAGCAGCGTGGGACAGGGGCCAAACACCATATATTTT. Its protein is CASSVGQGPNTIYF.

The rearrangement uses TRBV12-3 or TRBV12-4 and TRBJ2-2, with D maybe TRBD2 (6 bases). This CDR3 is built from 13 residues. Trimming removed 5 bases from V and 7 bases from J, with 11 bases in between. CDR3 nucleotides: TGTGCCAGCAGTCGGGGGTGGGTCGGGGAGCTGTTTTTT. Translating gives CASSRGWVGELFF.

V is TRBV5-1 and J is TRBJ1-2; D gene uncertain. The CDR3 is 13 amino acids. CDR1 is SGHRS and CDR2 is YFSETQ in the germline V gene. V was trimmed by 2 bases and J by 4 bases, leaving 9 bases between them. The CDR3 DNA is TGCGCCAGCAGCTTTCACACCCTCTATGGCTACACCTTC. Its translation: CASSFHTLYGYTF.

The chain uses TRBV7-9 and TRBJ1-1; no reliable D call. This CDR3 has 14 residues. V dropped 5 bases and J dropped 0 bases, with 10 bases sitting between them. Germline loops: CDR1 SEHNR, CDR2 FQNEAQ (reference sequence). CDR3 loop: CASSLQNLNTEAFF. CDR3 in DNA: TGTGCCAGCAGCCTACAGAATTTGAACACTGAAGCTTTCTTT. Full variable domain (missing parts from reference TRBV7-9 and TRBJ1-1): DTGVSQNPRHKITKRGQNVTFRCDPISEHNRLYWYRQTLGQGPEFLTYFQNEAQLEKSRLLSDRFSAERPKGSFSTLEIQRTEQGDSAMYLCASSLQNLNTEAFFGQGTRLTVV.

V gene TRBV7-9 combines with J gene TRBJ2-7; 11 positions match TRBD2. The CDR3 runs 16 residues. The trim removed 4 bases at V and 2 bases at J, leaving 7 bases unmatched. Looked up from germline, CDR1 is SEHNR and CDR2 is FQNEAQ (reference sequence). This CDR3 reads CASSSGTSGGAYEQYF. CDR3 sequence (DNA): TGTGCCAGCAGCTCAGGGACTAGCGGAGGAGCCTACGAGCAGTACTTC.